This is a list of T cell receptor beta chains from one sample in a study of cytomegalovirus exposure and HLA in healthy donors. Sequenced by immunoSEQ multiplex PCR; TCRdb stores in-frame clones only, minus some. The sample contains 190,000 or so clones, about four fifths of which appear only once. The sample consisted of PBMCs. The receptors here all came from a male donor in good health and CMV-seropositive. Both conserved end residues are part of each CDR3. The D gene is left open where the match is weak. Size tells how often a clone was seen (once, few, many) or the class of an expanded clone, and some rows leave it out.

CDR3	DNA	D	V	J	size
CAWSVSVNSNQPQHF	TGTGCCTGGAGTGTCTCGGTGAATAGCAATCAGCCCCAGCATTTT	NA	TRBV30	TRBJ1-5	NA
CASSQETYHMNTEAFF	TGCGCCAGCAGCCAAGAAACATATCACATGAACACTGAAGCTTTCTTT	NA	TRBV4-3	TRBJ1-1	NA
CASSLKQLAISTDTQYF	TGTGCCAGCAGCTTAAAACAACTAGCGATTAGCACAGATACGCAGTATTTT	TRBD2	TRBV7-2	TRBJ2-3	NA
CASSSKSEGAYGYTF	TGTGCCAGCAGCTCCAAGTCGGAGGGGGCCTATGGCTACACCTTC	TRBD1	TRBV6-5	TRBJ1-2	NA
CASSLPMGQTNTEAFF	TGTGCCAGCAGCTTACCAATGGGACAGACTAACACTGAAGCTTTCTTT	TRBD1	TRBV7-2	TRBJ1-1	NA
CSVAPRGVYGNEKLFF	TGCAGCGTTGCGCCCAGGGGGGTGTATGGTAATGAAAAACTGTTTTTT	TRBD1	TRBV29-1	TRBJ1-4	once
CASSLGTSRSTGTQYF	TGTGCCAGCAGCCTGGGGACTAGCCGGAGCACAGGTACGCAGTATTTT	TRBD2	TRBV7-3	TRBJ2-3	NA
CASSRATNEKLFF	TGCGCCAGCAGCCGAGCAACTAATGAAAAACTGTTTTTT	NA	TRBV7-7	TRBJ1-4	NA
CASSLGRLRGQYF	TGTGCCAGCAGCTTAGGCCGGCTACGAGGGCAGTACTTC	NA	TRBV7-2	TRBJ2-7	NA
CASSDRGGISYEQYF	TGTGCCAGTAGTGACAGGGGGGGAATCTCCTACGAGCAGTACTTC	TRBD1	TRBV19	TRBJ2-7	NA
CSVEMGPNTGELFF	TGCAGCGTTGAAATGGGCCCGAACACCGGGGAGCTGTTTTTT	NA	TRBV29-1	TRBJ2-2	NA
CASSWDRVSETQYF	TGTGCCAGCAGCTGGGACAGGGTTTCAGAGACCCAGTACTTC	TRBD1	TRBV7-9	TRBJ2-5	NA
CASSSTGLGTEAFF	TGTGCCAGCAGTTCGACAGGGCTAGGCACTGAAGCTTTCTTT	TRBD1	TRBV27	TRBJ1-1	NA
CASSLSQDNEQFF	TGTGCCAGCAGCTTAAGTCAGGACAATGAGCAGTTCTTC	NA	TRBV7-3	TRBJ2-1	once